This T cell receptor beta chain was identified in a study of T cells in Graves' hyperthyroidism and ophthalmopathy. The CDR3 contains 15 residues. Germline V gene sequence: CDR1 SNHLY, CDR2 FYNNEI. Trimming left V 4 bases short and J 0 bases short, with 7 bases between. This clonotype was observed a handful of times. The source material, RNA transcripts, was used to amplify TCR beta CDR3 regions. The TCR CDR3 first-round RT-PCR relied on the HTBI primer set. MiXCR was run by TCRdb on the multiplex PCR reads, yielding one entry per CDR3 protein. The sample has about 380,000 distinct CDR3 sequences, less than 20% seen once.

The chain carries TRBV2 and TRBJ2-6; D is undetermined. Sequencing input: blood. The source of this sequence is a man aged 18 to 30 with Graves' ophthalmopathy. The CDR3 sequence is CASSVTASGANVLTF. The CDR3 nucleotides are TGTGCCAGCAGTGTTACAGCCTCTGGGGCCAACGTCCTGACTTTC.